What follows is one T cell receptor beta chain and its context. The antigen is not known. The data are from a study of T cells in Graves' hyperthyroidism and ophthalmopathy. General study results and limits: A model of 13 V-J features distinguished ophthalmopathy from stable hyperthyroidism.

Template material for amplifying TCR beta CDR3 regions consisted of RNA transcripts. The study used the HTBI primer set for a first-round RT-PCR of the TCR CDR3. TCRdb processed the multiplex PCR reads anew with MiXCR; each CDR3 protein has one entry. The data hold about 510,000 distinct CDR3 sequences, with over 45% observed a single time. The CDR3 loop spans 18 amino acids. Per germline, CDR1 SEHNR and CDR2 FQNEAQ (reference sequence). Trimming stripped 5 bases from V and 11 bases from J, with 31 bases between. The diagnostic basis comprised clinical symptoms, serum thyroxine and TRAb, thyroid ultrasound and orbital computed tomography.

Sequenced: peripheral blood or thyroid tissue (not recorded which). J is TRBJ1-5 and V is TRBV7-9, with D maybe TRBD1 (6 bases). This receptor was taken from an adult woman with Graves' disease, either hyperthyroidism or ophthalmopathy (not recorded which). The CDR3 reads CASSPIAGGGHQQETQHF. CDR3 nucleotides: TGTGCCAGCAGCCCGATAGCGGGAGGGGGACACCAACAAGAGACCCAGCATTTT.